The entry that follows covers one T cell receptor (beta chain) sequence. The data originate from a study of graft-versus-host responses after intestinal transplantation. Method: immunoSEQ multiplex PCR; TCRdb's copy keeps in-frame clones and lacks some. The sample yields 13,000 or so clones, roughly 81% seen once. Germline CDR1 is MNHNS and CDR2 is SASEGT. The CDR3 consists of 15 residues. The germline V and J ends were trimmed by 4 bases and 7 bases, with 16 bases remaining between them. V is TRBV6-1 and J is TRBJ2-2; tentatively, D is TRBD1 (6 bases). The sample was PBMCs, taken after intestinal transplantation. This TCR was recovered from a human patient who received an intestinal transplant, so some T cells may come from the graft donor. CDR3 coding DNA: TGTGCCAGCAGTGCAGAGAGTACAGGGAGCGGGGAGCTGTTTTTT. This translates into CASSAESTGSGELFF.